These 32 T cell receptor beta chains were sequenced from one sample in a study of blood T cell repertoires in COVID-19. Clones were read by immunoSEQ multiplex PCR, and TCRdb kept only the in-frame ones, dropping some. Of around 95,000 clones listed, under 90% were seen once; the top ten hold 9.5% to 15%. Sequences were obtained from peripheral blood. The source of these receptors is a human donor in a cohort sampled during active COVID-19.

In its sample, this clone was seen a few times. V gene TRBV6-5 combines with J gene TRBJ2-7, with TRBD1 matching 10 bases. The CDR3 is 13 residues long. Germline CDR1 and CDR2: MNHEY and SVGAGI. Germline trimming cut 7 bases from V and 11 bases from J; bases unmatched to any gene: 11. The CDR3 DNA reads TGTGCCAGCACACAGGTGACAGGGGGCTTGGAGTACTTC. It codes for CASTQVTGGLEYF.

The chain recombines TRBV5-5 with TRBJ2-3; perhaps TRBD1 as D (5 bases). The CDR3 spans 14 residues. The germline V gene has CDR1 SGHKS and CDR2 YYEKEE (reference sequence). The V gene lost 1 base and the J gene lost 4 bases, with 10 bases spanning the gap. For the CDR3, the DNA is TGTGCCAGCAGCTTGACAGGTACGGCAGATACGCAGTATTTT. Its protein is CASSLTGTADTQYF.

CDR3 in DNA: TGTGCCAGCAGCCAGCCACAGGGTTGCAATCAGCCCCAGCATTTT. Its translation is CASSQPQGCNQPQHF. The chain joins TRBV14 to TRBJ1-5; perhaps TRBD1 as D (6 bases). CDR1 is SGHDN, CDR2 FVKESK, per germline. The CDR3 sequence is 15 residues long. V lost 3 bases and J 2 bases, leaving 11 bases between the germline ends. Variable domain in full (rest from reference TRBV14 and TRBJ1-5): EAGVTQFPSHSVIEKGQTVTLRCDPISGHDNLYWYRRVMGKEIKFLLHFVKESKQDESGMPNNRFLAERTGGTYSTLKVQPAELEDSGVYFCASSQPQGCNQPQHFGDGTRLSIL.

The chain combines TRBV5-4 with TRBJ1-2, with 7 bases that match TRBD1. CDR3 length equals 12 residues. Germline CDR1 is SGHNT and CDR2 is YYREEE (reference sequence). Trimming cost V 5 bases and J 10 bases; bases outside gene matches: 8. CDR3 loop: CASRASGTAYTF. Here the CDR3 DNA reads TGTGCCAGCAGGGCTTCCGGGACAGCCTACACCTTC. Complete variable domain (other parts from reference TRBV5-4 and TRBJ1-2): ETGVTQSPTHLIKTRGQQVTLRCSSQSGHNTVSWYQQALGQGPQFIFQYYREEENGRGNFPPRFSGLQFPNYSSELNVNALELDDSALYLCASRASGTAYTFGSGTRLTVV.

The CDR3, as DNA: TGTGCCAGCAGCTTCGGACTAGCGGGGGGGCTTGAGCAGTACTTC. Residues: CASSFGLAGGLEQYF. The chain has TRBV7-2 and TRBJ2-7; TRBD2 agrees at 15 bases. This CDR3 comprises 15 residues. Unmatched junction bases numbered 4, after V lost 3 bases and J lost 7 bases. CDR1 and CDR2 (germline): SGHTA, FQGNSA.

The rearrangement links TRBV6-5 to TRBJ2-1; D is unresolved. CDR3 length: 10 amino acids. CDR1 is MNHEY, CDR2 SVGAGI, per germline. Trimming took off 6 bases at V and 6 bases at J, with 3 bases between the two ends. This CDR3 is CASSSNEQFF. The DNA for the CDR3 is TGTGCCAGCAGCTCCAATGAGCAGTTCTTC.

The CDR3 sequence is CASSVGQKNTDTQYF. For the CDR3, the DNA is TGTGCCAGCAGCGTGGGACAGAAGAACACAGATACGCAGTATTTT. This chain links TRBV9 with TRBJ2-3; TRBD1 aligns across 7 bases. CDR3 length equals 15 residues. V lost 2 bases and J lost 2; bases outside the gene matches: 5. CDR1 and CDR2 from the germline V gene are SGDLS and YYNGEE.

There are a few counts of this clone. In DNA, the CDR3 is TGTGCCAGCAGCGCAGGATTCTACGAGCAGTACTTC. Protein product: CASSAGFYEQYF. V is TRBV7-9 and J is TRBJ2-7; D gene uncertain. Trimming removed 5 bases at V and 3 bases at J, with 8 bases between. The germline V gene has CDR1 SEHNR and CDR2 FQNEAQ (reference sequence). The CDR3 contains 12 residues.

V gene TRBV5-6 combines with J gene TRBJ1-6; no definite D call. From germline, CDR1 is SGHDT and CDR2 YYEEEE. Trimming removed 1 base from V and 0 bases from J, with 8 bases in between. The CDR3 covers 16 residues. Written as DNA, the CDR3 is TGTGCCAGCAGCTTGTTGTTGAGCTCCTATAATTCACCCCTCCACTTT. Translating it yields CASSLLLSSYNSPLHF.

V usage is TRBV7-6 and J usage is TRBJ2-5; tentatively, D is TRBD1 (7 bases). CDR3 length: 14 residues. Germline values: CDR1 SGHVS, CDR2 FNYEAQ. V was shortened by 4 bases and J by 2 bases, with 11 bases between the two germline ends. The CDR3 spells CASSSGGKQETQYF. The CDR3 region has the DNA TGTGCCAGCAGCTCAGGGGGGAAACAAGAGACCCAGTACTTC. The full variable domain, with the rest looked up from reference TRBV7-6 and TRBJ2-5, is GAGVSQSPRYKVTKRGQDVALRCDPISGHVSLYWYRQALGQGPEFLTYFNYEAQQDKSGLPNDRFSAERPEGSISTLTIQRTEQRDSAMYRCASSSGGKQETQYFGPGTRLLVL.

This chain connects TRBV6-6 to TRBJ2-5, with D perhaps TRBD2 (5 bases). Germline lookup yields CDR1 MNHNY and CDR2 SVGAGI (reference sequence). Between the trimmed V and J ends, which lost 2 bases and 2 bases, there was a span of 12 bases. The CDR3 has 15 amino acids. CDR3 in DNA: TGTGCCAGCAGTTACAGAGGGCGGAATCAAGAGACCCAGTACTTC. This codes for CASSYRGRNQETQYF.

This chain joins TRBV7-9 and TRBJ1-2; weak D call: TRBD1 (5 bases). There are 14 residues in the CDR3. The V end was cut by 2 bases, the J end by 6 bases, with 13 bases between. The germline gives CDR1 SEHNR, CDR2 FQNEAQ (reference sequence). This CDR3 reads CASSLTREDDGYTF. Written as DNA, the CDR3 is TGTGCCAGCAGCTTAACCAGGGAGGACGATGGCTACACCTTC.

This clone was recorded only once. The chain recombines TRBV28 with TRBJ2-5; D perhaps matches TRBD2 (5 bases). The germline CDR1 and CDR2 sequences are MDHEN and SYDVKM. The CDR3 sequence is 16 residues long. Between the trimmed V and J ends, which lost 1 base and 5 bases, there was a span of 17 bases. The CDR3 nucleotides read TGTGCCAGCAGTTTATCAGCCAACCGAGGGCGGGAGACCCAGTACTTC. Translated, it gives CASSLSANRGRETQYF. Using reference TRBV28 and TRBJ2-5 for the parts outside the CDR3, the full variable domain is DVKVTQSSRYLVKRTGEKVFLECVQDMDHENMFWYRQDPGLGLRLIYFSYDVKMKEKGDIPEGYSVSREKKERFSLILESASTNQTSMYLCASSLSANRGRETQYFGPGTRLLVL.

The CDR3 region is CASSLGSAGDYEQYF. In DNA, the CDR3 is TGTGCCAGCAGCTTAGGGTCGGCGGGGGATTACGAGCAGTACTTC. This chain uses TRBV11-3 with TRBJ2-7; 7 positions match TRBD2. CDR1 SGHNT and CDR2 YENEEA come from the germline V gene. After removal of 1 base from V and 4 bases from J, the junction contained 7 bases not matched to a gene. CDR3 size: 15 residues. Filled out from reference TRBV11-3 and TRBJ2-7, the complete variable domain reads EAGVVQSPRYKIIEKKQPVAFWCNPISGHNTLYWYLQNLGQGPELLIRYENEEAVDDSQLPKDRFSAERLKGVDSTLKIQPAELGDSAVYLCASSLGSAGDYEQYFGPGTRLTVT.

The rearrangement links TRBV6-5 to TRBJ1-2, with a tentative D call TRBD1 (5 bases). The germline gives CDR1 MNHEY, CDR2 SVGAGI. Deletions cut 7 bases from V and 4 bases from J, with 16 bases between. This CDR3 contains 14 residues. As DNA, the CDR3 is TGTGCCAGCACCTCGGGGGGGACGTTCTATGGCTACACCTTC. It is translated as CASTSGGTFYGYTF.

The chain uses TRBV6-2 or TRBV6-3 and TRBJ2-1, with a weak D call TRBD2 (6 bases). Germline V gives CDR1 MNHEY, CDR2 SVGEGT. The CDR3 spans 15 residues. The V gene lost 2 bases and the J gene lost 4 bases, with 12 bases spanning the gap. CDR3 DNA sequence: TGTGCCAGCAGTTACGTCCGACTAGTTTACAATGAGCAGTTCTTC. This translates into CASSYVRLVYNEQFF.

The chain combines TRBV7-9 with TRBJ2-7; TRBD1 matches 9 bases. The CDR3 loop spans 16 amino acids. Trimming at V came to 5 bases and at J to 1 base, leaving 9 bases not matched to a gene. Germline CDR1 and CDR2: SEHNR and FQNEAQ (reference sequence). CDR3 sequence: CASSPPTGGKSYEQYF. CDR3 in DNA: TGTGCCAGCAGCCCCCCGACAGGGGGAAAATCCTACGAGCAGTACTTC.

CDR3 amino acids: CASRIGAGLYGYTF. CDR3 sequence (DNA): TGTGCCAGCAGGATTGGTGCAGGGCTCTATGGCTACACCTTC. The V call is TRBV6-6, the J call TRBJ1-2; D might be TRBD1 (5 bases). V shed 6 bases and J shed 4 bases, with 15 bases lying between them. The CDR3 sequence is 14 residues long. The germline gives CDR1 MNHNY, CDR2 SVGAGI (reference sequence).

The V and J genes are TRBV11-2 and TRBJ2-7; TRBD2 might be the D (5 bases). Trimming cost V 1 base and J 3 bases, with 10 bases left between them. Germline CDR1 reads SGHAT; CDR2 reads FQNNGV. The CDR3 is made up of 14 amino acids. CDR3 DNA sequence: TGTGCCAGCAGCTTAGCGGCGGGTCACTACGAGCAGTACTTC. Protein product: CASSLAAGHYEQYF.

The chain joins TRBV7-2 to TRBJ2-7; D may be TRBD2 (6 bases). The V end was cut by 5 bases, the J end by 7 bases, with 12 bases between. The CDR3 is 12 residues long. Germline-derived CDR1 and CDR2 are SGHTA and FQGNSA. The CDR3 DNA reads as TGTGCCAGCAGCCGTGGGGGGAAGGAGCAGTACTTC. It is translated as CASSRGGKEQYF.

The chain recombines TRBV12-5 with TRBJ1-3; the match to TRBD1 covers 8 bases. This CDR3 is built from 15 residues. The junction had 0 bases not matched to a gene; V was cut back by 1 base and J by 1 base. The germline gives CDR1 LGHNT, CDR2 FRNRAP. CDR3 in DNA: TGTGCTAGTGGTTTGGGGACAGGGTCTGGAAACACCATATATTTT. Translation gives CASGLGTGSGNTIYF.

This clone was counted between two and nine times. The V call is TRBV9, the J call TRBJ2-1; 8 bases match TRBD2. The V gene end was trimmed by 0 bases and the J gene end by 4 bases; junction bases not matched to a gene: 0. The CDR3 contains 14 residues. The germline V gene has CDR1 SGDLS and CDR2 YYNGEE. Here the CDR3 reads CASSVGGGYNEQFF. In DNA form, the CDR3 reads TGTGCCAGCAGCGTAGGCGGGGGGTACAATGAGCAGTTCTTC.

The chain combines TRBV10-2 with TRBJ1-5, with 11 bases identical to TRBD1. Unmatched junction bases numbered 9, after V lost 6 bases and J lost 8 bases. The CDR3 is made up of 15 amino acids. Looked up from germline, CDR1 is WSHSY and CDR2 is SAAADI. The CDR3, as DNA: TGCGCCAGCAGGGAGGGGGACAGGGGGATAAAGCCCCAGCATTTT. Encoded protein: CASREGDRGIKPQHF.

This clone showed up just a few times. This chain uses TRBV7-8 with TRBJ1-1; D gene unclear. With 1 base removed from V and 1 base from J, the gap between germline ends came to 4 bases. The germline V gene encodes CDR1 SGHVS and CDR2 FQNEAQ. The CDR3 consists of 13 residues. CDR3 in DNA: TGTGCCAGCAGCTTAGGGGCGAACACTGAAGCTTTCTTT. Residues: CASSLGANTEAFF.

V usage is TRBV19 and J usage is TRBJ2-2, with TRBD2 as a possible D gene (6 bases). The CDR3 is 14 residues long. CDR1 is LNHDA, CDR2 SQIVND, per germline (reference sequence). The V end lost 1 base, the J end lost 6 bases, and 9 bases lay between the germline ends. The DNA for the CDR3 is TGTGCCAGTAGTATAGGGAGGGGATCCGGGGAGCTGTTTTTT. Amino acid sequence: CASSIGRGSGELFF.

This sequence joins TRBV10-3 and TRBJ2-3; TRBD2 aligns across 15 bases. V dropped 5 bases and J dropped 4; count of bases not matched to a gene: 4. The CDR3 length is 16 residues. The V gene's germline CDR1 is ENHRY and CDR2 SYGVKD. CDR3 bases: TGTGCCATCAGTAGGACTAGCGGGAGGGTGGCAGATACGCAGTATTTT. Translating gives CAISRTSGRVADTQYF.

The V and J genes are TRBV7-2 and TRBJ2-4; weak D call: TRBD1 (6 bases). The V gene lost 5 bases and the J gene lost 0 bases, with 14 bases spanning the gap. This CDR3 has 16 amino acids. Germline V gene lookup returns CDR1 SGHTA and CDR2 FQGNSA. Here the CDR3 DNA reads TGTGCCAGCAGCCCCGGCACAGGGATAGCCAAAAACATTCAGTACTTC. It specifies CASSPGTGIAKNIQYF.

The CDR3 DNA follows: TGTGCCAGCAGCTGGGGGGGACTAGCGGGAGGGCAAGAGACCCAGTACTTC. Translation: CASSWGGLAGGQETQYF. The V call is TRBV5-4, the J call TRBJ2-5; 16 bases map to TRBD2. The V gene end was trimmed by 3 bases and the J gene end by 2 bases; junction bases not matched to a gene: 4. The CDR3 consists of 17 residues. CDR1 and CDR2 from the germline V gene are SGHNT and YYREEE (reference sequence).

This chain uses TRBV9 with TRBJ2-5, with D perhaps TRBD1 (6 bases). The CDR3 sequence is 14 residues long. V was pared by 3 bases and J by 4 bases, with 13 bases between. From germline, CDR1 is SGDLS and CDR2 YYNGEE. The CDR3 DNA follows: TGTGCCAGCAGCGGAAGGACAGCAACAGAGACCCAGTACTTC. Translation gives CASSGRTATETQYF.

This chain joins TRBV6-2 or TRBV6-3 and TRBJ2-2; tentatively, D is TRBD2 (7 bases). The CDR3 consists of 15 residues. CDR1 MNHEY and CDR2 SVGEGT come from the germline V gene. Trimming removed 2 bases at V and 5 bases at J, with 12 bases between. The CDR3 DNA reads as TGTGCCAGCAGTTACGGGGGGGCAATTACCGGGGAGCTGTTTTTT. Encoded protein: CASSYGGAITGELFF.

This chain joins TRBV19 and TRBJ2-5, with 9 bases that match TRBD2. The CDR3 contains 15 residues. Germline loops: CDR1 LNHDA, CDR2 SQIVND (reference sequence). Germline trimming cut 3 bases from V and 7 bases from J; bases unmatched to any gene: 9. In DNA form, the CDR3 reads TGTGCCAGTAGTATCGGCGGGGGGGCGTTTGGGACCCAGTACTTC. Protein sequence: CASSIGGGAFGTQYF.

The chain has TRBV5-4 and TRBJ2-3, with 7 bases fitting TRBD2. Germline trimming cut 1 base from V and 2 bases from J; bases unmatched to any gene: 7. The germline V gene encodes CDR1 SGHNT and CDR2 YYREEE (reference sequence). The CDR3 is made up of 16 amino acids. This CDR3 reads CASSLFVTSDTDTQYF. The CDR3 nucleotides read TGTGCCAGCAGCTTGTTCGTTACTAGCGACACAGATACGCAGTATTTT. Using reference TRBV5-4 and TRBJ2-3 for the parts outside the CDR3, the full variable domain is ETGVTQSPTHLIKTRGQQVTLRCSSQSGHNTVSWYQQALGQGPQFIFQYYREEENGRGNFPPRFSGLQFPNYSSELNVNALELDDSALYLCASSLFVTSDTDTQYFGPGTRLTVL.